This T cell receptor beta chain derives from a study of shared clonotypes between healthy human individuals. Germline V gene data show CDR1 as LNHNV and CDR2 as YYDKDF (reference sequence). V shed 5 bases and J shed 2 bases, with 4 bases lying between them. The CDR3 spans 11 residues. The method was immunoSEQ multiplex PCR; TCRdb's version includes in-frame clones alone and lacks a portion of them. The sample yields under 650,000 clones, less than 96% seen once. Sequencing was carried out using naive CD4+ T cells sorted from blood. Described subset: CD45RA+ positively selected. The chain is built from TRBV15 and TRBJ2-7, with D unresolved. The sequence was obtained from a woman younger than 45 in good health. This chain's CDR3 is CATSVAYEQYF. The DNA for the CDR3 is TGTGCCACCAGCGTAGCCTACGAGCAGTACTTC.